This TCR beta chain was captured by sequencing in a study of T-cell memory formation after mild COVID-19. With 5 bases removed from V and 6 bases from J, the gap between germline ends came to 7 bases. Per the germline V gene, CDR1 is MNHEY and CDR2 is SVGAGI. The CDR3 runs to 11 residues. One entry per CDR3 protein results from TCRdb running MiXCR on the 5' RACE reads. The sample contains hundreds of thousands of distinct CDR3 sequences, around 27% of which appear only once. This clonotype originated in an adult woman who had mild COVID-19 (a few samples of this study predate the infection). Cell type and time point are not known. The specimen was PBMCs or a T cell subset sorted from them (not recorded which). This chain connects TRBV6-5 to TRBJ1-1, with D hard to call. CDR3: CASSRWPEAFF. As DNA, the CDR3 is TGTGCCAGCAGTCGGTGGCCTGAAGCTTTCTTT.